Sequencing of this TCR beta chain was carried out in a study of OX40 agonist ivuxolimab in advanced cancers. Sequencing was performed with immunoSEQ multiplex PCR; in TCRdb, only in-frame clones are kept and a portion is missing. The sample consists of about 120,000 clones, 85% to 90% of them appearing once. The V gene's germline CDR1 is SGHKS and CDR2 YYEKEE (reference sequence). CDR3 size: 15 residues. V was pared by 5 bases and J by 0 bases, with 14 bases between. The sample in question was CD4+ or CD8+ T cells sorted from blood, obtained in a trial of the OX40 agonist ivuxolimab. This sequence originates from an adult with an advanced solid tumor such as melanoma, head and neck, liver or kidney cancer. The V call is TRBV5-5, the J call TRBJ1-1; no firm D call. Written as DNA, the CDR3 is TGTGCCAGCAGAGAGGGTCCTACCATGAACACTGAAGCTTTCTTT. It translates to CASREGPTMNTEAFF.